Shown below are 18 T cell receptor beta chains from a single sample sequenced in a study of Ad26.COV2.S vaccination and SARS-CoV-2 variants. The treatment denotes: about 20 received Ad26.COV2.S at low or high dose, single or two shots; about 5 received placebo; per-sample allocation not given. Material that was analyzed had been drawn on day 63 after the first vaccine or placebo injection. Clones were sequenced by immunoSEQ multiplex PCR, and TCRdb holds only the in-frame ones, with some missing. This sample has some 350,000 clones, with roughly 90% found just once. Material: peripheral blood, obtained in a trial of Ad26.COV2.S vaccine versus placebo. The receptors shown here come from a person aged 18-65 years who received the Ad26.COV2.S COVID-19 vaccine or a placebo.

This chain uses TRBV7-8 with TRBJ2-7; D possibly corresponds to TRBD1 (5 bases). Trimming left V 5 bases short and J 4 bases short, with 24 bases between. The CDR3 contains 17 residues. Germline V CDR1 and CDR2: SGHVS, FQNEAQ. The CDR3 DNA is TGTGCCAGCAGCGACAGATTCCTAATAAAGACGCTTTACGAGCAGTACGTC. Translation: CASSDRFLIKTLYEQYV.

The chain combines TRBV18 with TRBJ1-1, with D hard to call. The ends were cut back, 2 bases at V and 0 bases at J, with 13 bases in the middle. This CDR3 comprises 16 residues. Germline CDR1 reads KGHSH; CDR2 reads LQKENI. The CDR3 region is CASSPSSNNVNTEAFF. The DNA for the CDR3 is TGTGCCAGCTCACCAAGTTCAAACAATGTGAACACTGAAGCTTTCTTT.

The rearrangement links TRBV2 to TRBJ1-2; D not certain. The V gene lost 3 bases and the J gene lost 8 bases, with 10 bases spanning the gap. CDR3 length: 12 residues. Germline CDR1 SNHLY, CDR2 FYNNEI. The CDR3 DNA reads TGTGCCAGCAGTGATATAGGGTTAGGCTACACCTTC. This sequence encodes CASSDIGLGYTF.

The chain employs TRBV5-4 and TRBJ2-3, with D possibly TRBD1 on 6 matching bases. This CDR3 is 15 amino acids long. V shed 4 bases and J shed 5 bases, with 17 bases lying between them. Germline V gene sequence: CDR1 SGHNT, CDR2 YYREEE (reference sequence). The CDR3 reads CASSHGQPPQDTQYF. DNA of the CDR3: TGTGCCAGCAGCCATGGACAGCCCCCTCAAGATACGCAGTATTTT.

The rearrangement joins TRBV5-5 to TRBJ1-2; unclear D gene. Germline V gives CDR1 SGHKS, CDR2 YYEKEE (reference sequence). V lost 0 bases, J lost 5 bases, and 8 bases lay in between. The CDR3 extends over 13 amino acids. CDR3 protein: CASSLVSDYGYTF. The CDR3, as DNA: TGTGCCAGCAGCTTGGTATCCGATTATGGCTACACCTTC.

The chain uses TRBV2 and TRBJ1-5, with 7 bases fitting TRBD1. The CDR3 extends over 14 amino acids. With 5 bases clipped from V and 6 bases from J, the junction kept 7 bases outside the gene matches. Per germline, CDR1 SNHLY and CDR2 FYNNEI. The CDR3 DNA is TGTGCCAGCAGTCACCAGCAGGGGGGTCAGCCCCAGCATTTT. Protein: CASSHQQGGQPQHF.

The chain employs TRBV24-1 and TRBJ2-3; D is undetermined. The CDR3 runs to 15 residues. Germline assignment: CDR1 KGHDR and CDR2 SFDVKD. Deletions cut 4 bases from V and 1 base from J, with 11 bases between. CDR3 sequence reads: CATSDPTTGTDTQYF. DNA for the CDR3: TGTGCCACCAGTGACCCGACGACGGGCACAGATACGCAGTATTTT.

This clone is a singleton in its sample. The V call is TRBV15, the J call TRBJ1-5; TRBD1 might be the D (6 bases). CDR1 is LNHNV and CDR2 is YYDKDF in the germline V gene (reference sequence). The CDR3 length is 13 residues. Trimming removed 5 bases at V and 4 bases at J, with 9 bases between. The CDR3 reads CATSLGGNQPQHF. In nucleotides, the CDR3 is TGTGCCACCAGCTTAGGGGGGAATCAGCCCCAGCATTTT.

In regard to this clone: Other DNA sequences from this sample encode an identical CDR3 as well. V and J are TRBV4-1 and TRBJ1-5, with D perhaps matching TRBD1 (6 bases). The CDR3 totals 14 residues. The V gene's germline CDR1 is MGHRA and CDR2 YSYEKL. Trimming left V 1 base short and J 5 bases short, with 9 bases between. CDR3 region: CASSQGGGDQPQHF. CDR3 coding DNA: TGCGCCAGCAGCCAAGGCGGGGGCGATCAGCCCCAGCATTTT.

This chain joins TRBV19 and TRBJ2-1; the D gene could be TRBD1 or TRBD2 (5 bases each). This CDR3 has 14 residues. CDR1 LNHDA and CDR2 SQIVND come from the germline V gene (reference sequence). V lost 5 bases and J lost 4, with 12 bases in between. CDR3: CASSDRDPYNEQFF. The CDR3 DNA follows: TGTGCCAGTAGTGACCGGGACCCATACAATGAGCAGTTCTTC.

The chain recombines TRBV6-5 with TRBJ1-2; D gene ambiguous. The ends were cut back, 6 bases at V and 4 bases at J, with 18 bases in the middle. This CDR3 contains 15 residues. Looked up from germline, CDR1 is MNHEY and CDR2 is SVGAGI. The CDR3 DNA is TGTGCCAGCAGCCCCCTCCCGGGCCCTAGCTATGGCTACACCTTC. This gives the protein CASSPLPGPSYGYTF.

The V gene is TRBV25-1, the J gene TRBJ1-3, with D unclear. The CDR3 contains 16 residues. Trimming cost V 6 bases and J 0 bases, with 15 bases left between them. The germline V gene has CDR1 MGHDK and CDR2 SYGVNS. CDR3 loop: CASSGPLVLSGNTIYF. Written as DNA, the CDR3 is TGTGCCAGCAGCGGGCCTCTGGTCCTCTCTGGAAACACCATATATTTT.

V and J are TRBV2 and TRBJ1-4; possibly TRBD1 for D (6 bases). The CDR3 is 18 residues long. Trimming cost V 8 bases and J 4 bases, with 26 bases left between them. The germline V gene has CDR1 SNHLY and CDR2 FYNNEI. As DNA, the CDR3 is TGTGCCAGCGGAGAGCTAAGGGGATCCAGGGGCTATAATGAAAAACTGTTTTTT. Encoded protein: CASGELRGSRGYNEKLFF.

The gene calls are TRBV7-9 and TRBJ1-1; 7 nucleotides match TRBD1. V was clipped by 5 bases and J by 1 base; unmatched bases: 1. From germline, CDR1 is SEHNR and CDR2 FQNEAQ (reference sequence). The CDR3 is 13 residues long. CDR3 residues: CASSRQGNTEAFF. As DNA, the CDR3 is TGTGCCAGCAGCCGACAGGGGAACACTGAAGCTTTCTTT.

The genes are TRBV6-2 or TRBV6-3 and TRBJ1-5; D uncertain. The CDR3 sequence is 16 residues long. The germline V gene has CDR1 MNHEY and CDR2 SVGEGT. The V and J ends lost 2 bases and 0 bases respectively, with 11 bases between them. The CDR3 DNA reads TGTGCCAGCAGTTACGCGGCAGCTTATAGCAATCAGCCCCAGCATTTT. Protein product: CASSYAAAYSNQPQHF.

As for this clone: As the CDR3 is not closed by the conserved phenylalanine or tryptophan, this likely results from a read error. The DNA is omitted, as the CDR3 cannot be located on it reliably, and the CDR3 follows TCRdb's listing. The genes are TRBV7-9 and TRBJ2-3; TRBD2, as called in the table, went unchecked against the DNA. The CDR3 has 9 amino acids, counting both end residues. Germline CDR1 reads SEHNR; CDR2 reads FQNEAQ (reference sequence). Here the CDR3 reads CASSSLLIS.

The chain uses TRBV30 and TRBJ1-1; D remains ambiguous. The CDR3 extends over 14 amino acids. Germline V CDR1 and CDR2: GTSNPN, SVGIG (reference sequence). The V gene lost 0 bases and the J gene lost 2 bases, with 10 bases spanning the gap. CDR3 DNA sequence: TGTGCCTGGAGTGTAGATGGCCTTAACACTGAAGCTTTCTTT. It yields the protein CAWSVDGLNTEAFF.

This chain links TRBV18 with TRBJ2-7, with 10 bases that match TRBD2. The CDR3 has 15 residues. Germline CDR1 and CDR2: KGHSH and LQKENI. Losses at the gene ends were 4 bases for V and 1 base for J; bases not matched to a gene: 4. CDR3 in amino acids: CASSQTSGVSYEQYF. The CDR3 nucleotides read TGTGCCAGCTCACAAACTAGCGGGGTTTCCTACGAGCAGTACTTC.